Each of the 20 T cell receptor beta chains below was sequenced from the same sample in a study of cytomegalovirus exposure and HLA in healthy donors. The PCR ran on 60 Vbeta and 13 Jbeta primers. Profiling relied on immunoSEQ multiplex PCR, and the TCRdb table lists in-frame clones only, not all of them. This sample has over 100,000 clones, with around nine tenths found just once. The material sequenced was PBMCs. Receptors originate from a woman between 25 and 40 years old in good health and CMV-seronegative.

V usage is TRBV7-9 and J usage is TRBJ2-7, with 8 bases identical to TRBD2. CDR1 is SEHNR and CDR2 is FQNEAQ in the germline V gene (reference sequence). The CDR3 contains 15 residues. V dropped 5 bases and J dropped 1; count of bases not matched to a gene: 7. CDR3 bases: TGTGCCAGCAGCGTGAGCGGGGGCCCATCCTACGAGCAGTACTTC. It is translated as CASSVSGGPSYEQYF. Full variable domain (remainder filled in from reference TRBV7-9 and TRBJ2-7): DTGVSQNPRHKITKRGQNVTFRCDPISEHNRLYWYRQTLGQGPEFLTYFQNEAQLEKSRLLSDRFSAERPKGSFSTLEIQRTEQGDSAMYLCASSVSGGPSYEQYFGPGTRLTVT.

This chain joins TRBV5-4 and TRBJ2-1; 8 nucleotides line up with TRBD1. The ends lost 4 bases at V and 7 bases at J; junction bases unmatched: 7. Germline V gene sequence: CDR1 SGHNT, CDR2 YYREEE (reference sequence). There are 14 residues in the CDR3. CDR3 coding DNA: TGTGCCAGCAGCCCGGACAGGGTTCCTAATGAGCAGTTCTTC. Translation gives CASSPDRVPNEQFF.

V and J are TRBV13 and TRBJ2-7, with D tentatively TRBD1 (6 bases). CDR3 size: 13 residues. Trimming pared 2 bases from V and 3 bases from J, leaving 8 bases between. Germline V gene data show CDR1 as PRHDT and CDR2 as FYEKMQ (reference sequence). CDR3 in DNA: TGTGCCAGCAGCTTACAGGGGAGCTACGAGCAGTACTTC. Residues: CASSLQGSYEQYF.

V is TRBV11-1 and J is TRBJ2-5; 12 positions match TRBD2. Trimming took 2 bases from V and 3 from J; bases not matched to a gene: 7. Germline assignment: CDR1 SGHAT and CDR2 FQDESV (reference sequence). The CDR3 has 17 residues. Written as DNA, the CDR3 is TGTGCCAGCAGCTTAAGGACTAGCGGGACTTGGGAAGAGACCCAGTACTTC. This sequence encodes CASSLRTSGTWEETQYF. Full variable domain (missing parts from reference TRBV11-1 and TRBJ2-5): EAEVAQSPRYKITEKSQAVAFWCDPISGHATLYWYRQILGQGPELLVQFQDESVVDDSQLPKDRFSAERLKGVDSTLKIQPAELGDSAMYLCASSLRTSGTWEETQYFGPGTRLLVL.

This clone turned up a few times. This rearrangement joins TRBV11-2 to TRBJ1-5; TRBD1 matches 9 bases. V shed 4 bases and J 4 bases; nucleotides not matched to a gene: 5. The CDR3 is 15 residues long. Germline V CDR1 and CDR2: SGHAT, FQNNGV. The chain's CDR3 is CASSYGTGTNQPQHF. Here the CDR3 DNA reads TGTGCCAGCAGCTACGGGACAGGGACTAATCAGCCCCAGCATTTT.

In the case of this clone: An end of the junction differs from the germline gene, which may be a read error. The chain recombines TRBV7-9 with TRBJ1-1; 12 bases agree with TRBD1. The germline V gene has CDR1 SEHNR and CDR2 FQNEAQ (reference sequence). The CDR3 consists of 19 residues. The CDR3 sequence: CSSSFPGTGGMFGDDEAFF. As DNA, the CDR3 is TGTTCCAGCAGCTTCCCCGGGACAGGGGGCATGTTTGGTGATGATGAAGCTTTCTTT.

V usage is TRBV2 and J usage is TRBJ1-5, with TRBD1 matching 9 bases. Germline V gene lookup returns CDR1 SNHLY and CDR2 FYNNEI. After removal of 6 bases from V and 7 bases from J, the junction contained 7 bases not matched to a gene. This CDR3 spans 14 amino acids. The CDR3 loop reads CASRKGQGGQPQHF. As DNA, the CDR3 is TGTGCCAGCAGGAAGGGACAGGGAGGCCAGCCCCAGCATTTT.

This chain connects TRBV19 to TRBJ2-4; D gene unclear. This CDR3 has 14 residues. The germline V gene encodes CDR1 LNHDA and CDR2 SQIVND (reference sequence). Trimming took off 1 base at V and 1 base at J, with 5 bases between the two ends. The CDR3 sequence: CASSIGSAKNIQYF. CDR3 sequence (DNA): TGTGCCAGTAGTATAGGTTCTGCCAAAAACATTCAGTACTTC.

This chain uses TRBV28 with TRBJ2-3, with a weak D call TRBD1 (7 bases). With 6 bases removed from V and 4 bases from J, the gap between germline ends came to 14 bases. The length of the CDR3 is 14 residues. Germline V lookup: CDR1 MDHEN, CDR2 SYDVKM. The CDR3 region is CASSPGQRADTQYF. The CDR3 bases are TGTGCCAGCAGCCCGGGACAGCGGGCAGATACGCAGTATTTT.

This clone was seen more than once but under ten times. V usage is TRBV28 and J usage is TRBJ2-2; unclear D gene. CDR3 length: 14 amino acids. V was pared by 11 bases and J by 1 base, with 14 bases between. The germline gives CDR1 MDHEN, CDR2 SYDVKM. The CDR3: CASHVRGNTGELFF. CDR3 nucleotides: TGTGCCTCACACGTTCGTGGGAACACCGGGGAGCTGTTTTTT.

The chain employs TRBV4-1 and TRBJ1-5; 7 bases match TRBD1. The germline V gene encodes CDR1 MGHRA and CDR2 YSYEKL. Trimming cost V 5 bases and J 9 bases; bases outside gene matches: 7. This CDR3 is 13 amino acids long. The CDR3 is CASSVTGVSPQHF. The DNA for the CDR3 is TGCGCCAGCAGCGTCACAGGGGTTTCGCCCCAGCATTTT.

This clone has a single count. The J gene is TRBJ2-1, the V gene TRBV7-3; TRBD2 agrees at 14 bases. The trim removed 0 bases at V and 10 bases at J, leaving 2 bases unmatched. Germline V CDR1 and CDR2: SGHTA, FQGTGA. The CDR3 length is 15 residues. The chain's CDR3 is CASSLTWTSGGEQFF. CDR3 DNA sequence: TGTGCCAGCAGCTTAACGTGGACTAGCGGGGGGGAGCAGTTCTTC. Complete variable domain (other parts from reference TRBV7-3 and TRBJ2-1): GAGVSQTPSNKVTEKGKYVELRCDPISGHTALYWYRQSLGQGPEFLIYFQGTGAADDSGLPNDRFFAVRPEGSVSTLKIQRTERGDSAVYLCASSLTWTSGGEQFFGPGTRLTVL.

The chain is built from TRBV5-1 and TRBJ1-2, with unresolved D. From germline, CDR1 is SGHRS and CDR2 YFSETQ. This CDR3 region has 15 residues. Between the trimmed V and J ends, which lost 1 base and 0 bases, there was a span of 10 bases. The CDR3 region has the DNA TGCGCCAGCAGCTTGTCCCATACAGCTAACTATGGCTACACCTTC. It encodes CASSLSHTANYGYTF.

The rearrangement joins TRBV7-8 to TRBJ2-1; 8 bases align to TRBD1. This CDR3 contains 16 residues. V lost 1 base to trimming and J lost 6 bases; unmatched junction nucleotides: 8. CDR1 is SGHVS, CDR2 FQNEAQ, per germline. CDR3 coding DNA: TGTGCCAGCAGCTTAGGACCGGACAGGGCTTTCAATGAGCAGTTCTTC. It yields the protein CASSLGPDRAFNEQFF.

The chain links TRBV11-2 to TRBJ2-1; maybe TRBD2 (6 bases). Germline V gene data show CDR1 as SGHAT and CDR2 as FQNNGV. The CDR3 totals 16 residues. Trimming stripped 1 base from V and 1 base from J, with 11 bases between. In DNA, the CDR3 is TGTGCCAGCAGCTTAGGGAGCGGGTTGTCCTACAATGAGCAGTTCTTC. Translating gives CASSLGSGLSYNEQFF.

The V and J genes are TRBV7-2 and TRBJ2-7, with a weak D call TRBD2 (6 bases). CDR3 length: 13 amino acids. Germline values: CDR1 SGHTA, CDR2 FQGNSA. Trimming shortened V by 6 bases and J by 2 bases, and 11 bases separated the two germline ends. CDR3 nucleotides: TGTGCCAGCAGTAAAGCGGGTACCTACGAGCAGTACTTC. Translation: CASSKAGTYEQYF.

This sequence joins TRBV7-2 and TRBJ2-7; unclear D gene. The length of the CDR3 is 11 residues. Trimming cost V 2 bases and J 3 bases, with 2 bases left between them. Germline CDR1 SGHTA, CDR2 FQGNSA. The CDR3 region is CASSLLYEQYF. CDR3 coding DNA: TGTGCCAGCAGCTTACTCTACGAGCAGTACTTC.

This clone was observed a handful of times. The chain recombines TRBV7-2 with TRBJ1-5, with D possibly TRBD1 on 5 matching bases. Germline V gene lookup returns CDR1 SGHTA and CDR2 FQGNSA. V shed 5 bases and J shed 5 bases, with 13 bases lying between them. CDR3 length equals 14 residues. CDR3 nucleotide sequence: TGTGCCAGCAGCGCAGACAGAAGTTATCAGCCCCAGCATTTT. As protein: CASSADRSYQPQHF.

The rearrangement uses TRBV2 and TRBJ2-5; 13 bases map to TRBD2. The CDR3 loop spans 15 amino acids. Germline loops: CDR1 SNHLY, CDR2 FYNNEI. J lost 1 base, V lost 6 bases, and 2 bases had no gene match. CDR3 in DNA: TGTGCCAGCAGACGACTAGCGGGGGGCCAAGAGACCCAGTACTTC. Protein sequence: CASRRLAGGQETQYF.

This clone was recorded only once. This chain uses TRBV9 with TRBJ2-1; no clear D. V lost 0 bases and J 9 bases, leaving 7 bases between the germline ends. The CDR3 spans 12 residues. Germline V CDR1 and CDR2: SGDLS, YYNGEE. In nucleotides, the CDR3 is TGTGCCAGCAGCGTAGGGCGAGGTGAGCAGTTCTTC. Amino acid sequence: CASSVGRGEQFF.